This T cell receptor beta chain was documented in a study of OX40 agonist ivuxolimab in advanced cancers. Repertoires were generated with immunoSEQ multiplex PCR, while TCRdb's copy carries only in-frame clones and drops some. The sample records about 50,000 clones, about 88% being singletons. Trimming pared 3 bases from V and 4 bases from J, leaving 15 bases between. Per germline, CDR1 LNHDA and CDR2 SQIVND (reference sequence). This CDR3 is 15 amino acids long. This clonotype originated in an adult with an advanced solid tumor such as melanoma, head and neck, liver or kidney cancer. The V gene is TRBV19, the J gene TRBJ1-2; unclear D gene. The sample consisted of CD4+ or CD8+ T cells sorted from blood, taken in a trial of the OX40 agonist ivuxolimab. The CDR3 sequence: CASSMEANRRYGYTF. The CDR3 nucleotides read TGTGCCAGTAGTATGGAGGCGAATAGGCGCTATGGCTACACCTTC.